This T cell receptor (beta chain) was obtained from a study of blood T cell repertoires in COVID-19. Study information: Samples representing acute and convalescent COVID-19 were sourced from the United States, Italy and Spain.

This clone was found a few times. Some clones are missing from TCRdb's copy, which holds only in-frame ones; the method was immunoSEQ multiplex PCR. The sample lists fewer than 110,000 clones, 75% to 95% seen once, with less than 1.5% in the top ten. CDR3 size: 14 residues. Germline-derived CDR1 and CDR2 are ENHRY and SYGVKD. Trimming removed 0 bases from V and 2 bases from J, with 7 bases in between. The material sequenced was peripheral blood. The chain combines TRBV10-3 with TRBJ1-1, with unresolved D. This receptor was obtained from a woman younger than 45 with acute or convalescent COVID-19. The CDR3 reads CAISESSFNTEAFF. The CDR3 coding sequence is TGTGCCATCAGTGAGTCGAGCTTCAACACTGAAGCTTTCTTT.